The 4 T cell receptor beta chains presented below share a single source sample, sequenced in a study of OX40 agonist ivuxolimab in advanced cancers. Using immunoSEQ multiplex PCR, the repertoire was profiled, and TCRdb retains in-frame clones only, with some absent. The sample lists about 68,000 clones; around four fifths were seen once. This sample comprised CD4+ or CD8+ T cells sorted from blood, obtained in a trial of the OX40 agonist ivuxolimab. The receptors originated from an adult with an advanced solid tumor such as melanoma, head and neck, liver or kidney cancer.

The chain combines TRBV7-2 with TRBJ2-3, with D unresolved. The CDR3 has 12 amino acids. Germline CDR1 SGHTA, CDR2 FQGNSA. The V and J ends lost 1 base and 5 bases respectively, with 4 bases between them. Here the CDR3 DNA reads TGTGCCAGCAGCTTAGAATTAGATACGCAGTATTTT. Translating it yields CASSLELDTQYF.

This chain connects TRBV10-3 to TRBJ2-7; maybe TRBD2 (6 bases). Deletions cut 2 bases from V and 5 bases from J, with 16 bases between. Per the germline V gene, CDR1 is ENHRY and CDR2 is SYGVKD. The CDR3 is 15 residues long. The CDR3: CAISEPVAGRDEQYF. CDR3 sequence (DNA): TGTGCCATCAGTGAGCCGGTGGCGGGACGGGACGAGCAGTACTTC.

This clone showed up just once. This rearrangement joins TRBV5-1 to TRBJ1-1; TRBD1 is a possible D gene (6 bases). CDR1 SGHRS and CDR2 YFSETQ come from the germline V gene. This CDR3 has 15 residues. The V end lost 4 bases, the J end lost 2 bases, and 15 bases lay between the germline ends. As DNA, the CDR3 is TGCGCCAGCAGCCTGAACGGGGGGCGAAACACTGAAGCTTTCTTT. It translates to CASSLNGGRNTEAFF.

This clone was seen once. The gene calls are TRBV10-3 and TRBJ2-7; TRBD1 matches 7 bases. The CDR3 has 15 residues. Germline CDR1 is ENHRY and CDR2 is SYGVKD. V lost 6 bases to trimming and J lost 3 bases; unmatched junction nucleotides: 11. The CDR3, as DNA: TGTGCCATCAGCAGGAACCGGGACAGCTTCTACGAGCAGTACTTC. It yields the protein CAISRNRDSFYEQYF.